This TCR beta chain was observed in a study of cytomegalovirus exposure and HLA in healthy donors. Study information: An early release of data contained approximately 80 million unique TCRs, which came from HLA-typed donors. Study-level results: Reportedly, cytomegalovirus status was diagnosed with high sensitivity and specificity. Later on, a genetic analysis was performed. It linked a missense variant in DCLRE1C with V- and J-gene trimming of TCR beta.

The primer mix had 60 Vbeta and 13 Jbeta primers. Using immunoSEQ multiplex PCR, the repertoire was profiled, and TCRdb retains in-frame clones only, with some absent. The sample shows 180,000 or so clones, more than 75% of them seen only once. A single count supports this clone. Its antigen is not identified. The germline V gene has CDR1 MNHEY and CDR2 SMNVEV (reference sequence). The CDR3 extends over 12 amino acids. With 4 bases removed from V and 3 bases from J, the gap between germline ends came to 6 bases. The sample was PBMCs. This receptor was obtained from a woman younger than 45 in good health and CMV-seropositive. The chain joins TRBV27 to TRBJ1-2; TRBD1 is a possible D gene (6 bases). The CDR3, as DNA: TGTGCCAGCAGTTCAGGGGACTATGGCTACACCTTC. It yields the protein CASSSGDYGYTF.